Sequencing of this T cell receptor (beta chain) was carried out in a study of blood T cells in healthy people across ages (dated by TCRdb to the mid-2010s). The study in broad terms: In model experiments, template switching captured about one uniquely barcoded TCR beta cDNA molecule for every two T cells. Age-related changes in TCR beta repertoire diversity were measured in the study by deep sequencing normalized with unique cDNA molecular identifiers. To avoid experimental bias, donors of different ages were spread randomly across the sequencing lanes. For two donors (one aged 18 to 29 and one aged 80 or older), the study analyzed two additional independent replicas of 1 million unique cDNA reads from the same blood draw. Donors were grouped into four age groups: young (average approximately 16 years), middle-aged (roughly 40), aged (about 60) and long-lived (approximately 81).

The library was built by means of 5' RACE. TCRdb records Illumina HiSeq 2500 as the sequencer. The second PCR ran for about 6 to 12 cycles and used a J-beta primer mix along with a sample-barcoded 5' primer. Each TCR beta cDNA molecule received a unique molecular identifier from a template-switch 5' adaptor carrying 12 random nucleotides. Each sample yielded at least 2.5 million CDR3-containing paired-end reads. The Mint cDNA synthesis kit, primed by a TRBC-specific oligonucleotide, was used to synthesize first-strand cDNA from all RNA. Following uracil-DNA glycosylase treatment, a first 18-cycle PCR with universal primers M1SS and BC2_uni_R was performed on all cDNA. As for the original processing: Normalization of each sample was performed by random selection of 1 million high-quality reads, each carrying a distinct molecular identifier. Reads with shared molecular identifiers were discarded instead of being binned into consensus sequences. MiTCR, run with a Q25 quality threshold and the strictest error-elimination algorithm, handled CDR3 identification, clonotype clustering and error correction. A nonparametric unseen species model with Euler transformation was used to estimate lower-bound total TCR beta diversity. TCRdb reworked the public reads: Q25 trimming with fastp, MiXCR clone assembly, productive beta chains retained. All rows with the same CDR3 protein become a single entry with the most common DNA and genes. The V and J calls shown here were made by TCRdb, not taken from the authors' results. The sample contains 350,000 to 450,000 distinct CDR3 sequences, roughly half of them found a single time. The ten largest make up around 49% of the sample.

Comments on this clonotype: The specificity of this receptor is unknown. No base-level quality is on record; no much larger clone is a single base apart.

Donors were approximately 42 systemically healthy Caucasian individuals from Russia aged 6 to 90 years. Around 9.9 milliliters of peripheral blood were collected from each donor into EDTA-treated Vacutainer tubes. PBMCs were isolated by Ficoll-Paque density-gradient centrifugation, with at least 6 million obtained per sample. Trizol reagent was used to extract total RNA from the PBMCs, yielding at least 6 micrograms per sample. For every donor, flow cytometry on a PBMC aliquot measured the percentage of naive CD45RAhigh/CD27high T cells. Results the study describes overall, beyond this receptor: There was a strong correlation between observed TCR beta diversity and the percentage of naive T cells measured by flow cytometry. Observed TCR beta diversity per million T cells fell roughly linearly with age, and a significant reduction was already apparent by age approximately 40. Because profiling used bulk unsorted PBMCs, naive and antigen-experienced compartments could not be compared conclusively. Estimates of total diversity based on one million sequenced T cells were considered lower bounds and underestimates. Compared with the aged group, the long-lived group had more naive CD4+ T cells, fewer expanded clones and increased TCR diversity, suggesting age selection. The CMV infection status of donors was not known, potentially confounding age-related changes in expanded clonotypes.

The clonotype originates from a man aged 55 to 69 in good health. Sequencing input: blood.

The CDR3 has the sequence CASSPGTSGEAQYF. The bases are TGTGCCAGCAGCCCCGGGACTAGCGGGGAGGCCCAGTACTTC. The chain joins TRBV7-2 to TRBJ2-5; TRBD2 matches 13 bases in the middle. Reading from cysteine to phenylalanine, the CDR3 counts 14 amino acids. The entry retains the CDR3 DNA only, 42 bases that are in frame from base 1. The germline V gene gives CDR1 as SGHTA and CDR2 as FQGNSA. After removal of 5 bases from V and 9 bases from J, the junction retains 6 bases not matched to a gene.